Given below is one T cell receptor (beta chain) in context. Germline CDR1 is SGHNT and CDR2 is YYREEE (reference sequence). The germline V and J ends were trimmed by 6 bases and 0 bases, with 13 bases remaining between them. This CDR3 spans 15 amino acids. The sample originates from a study of T cell changes during pregnancy in multiple sclerosis. TCRdb's table, derived via immunoSEQ multiplex PCR, lists solely in-frame clones and lacks some. The sample shows around 55,000 clones, 94% of them seen only once. The genes are TRBV5-4 and TRBJ2-1, with D maybe TRBD1 (5 bases). The input for sequencing was CD8+ T cells from peripheral blood mononuclear cells, taken in the third trimester of pregnancy. The receptor was derived from a female donor with multiple sclerosis, enrolled in a pregnancy study. CDR3: CASNLPDNSYNEQFF. The CDR3 nucleotides read TGTGCCAGCAACTTACCGGACAACTCCTACAATGAGCAGTTCTTC.